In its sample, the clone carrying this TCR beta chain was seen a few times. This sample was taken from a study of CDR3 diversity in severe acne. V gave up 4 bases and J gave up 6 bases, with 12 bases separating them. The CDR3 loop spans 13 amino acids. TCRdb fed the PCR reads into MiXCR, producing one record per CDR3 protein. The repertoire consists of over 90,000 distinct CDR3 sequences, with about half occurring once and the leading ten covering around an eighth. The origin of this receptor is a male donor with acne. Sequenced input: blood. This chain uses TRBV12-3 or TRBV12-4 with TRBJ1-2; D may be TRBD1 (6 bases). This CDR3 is CASSSGQRDGYTF. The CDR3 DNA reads TGTGCCAGCAGTTCCGGACAGCGCGATGGCTACACCTTC.